The rows below give T cell receptor beta chains drawn from one sample of a study of graft-versus-host responses after intestinal transplantation. Assay used: immunoSEQ multiplex PCR; TCRdb lists only in-frame clones, some missing. The sample records about 9,800 clones, more than 75% being singletons. This specimen consisted of PBMCs, obtained approximately 46 days after intestinal transplant. These receptors all stem from a human patient who received an intestinal transplant, so some T cells may come from the graft donor. The CDR3 runs from the conserved cysteine through the conserved F or W. The order of the fields is J gene, clone size, V gene, D gene, CDR3 protein, CDR3 DNA. The D gene is left open where the match is weak. The size field is filled for only some rows; it gives once, few, many or a size class.

j_gene: TRBJ2-7; abundance: -; v_gene: TRBV30; d_gene: -; CDR3aa: CACTSRAAYEQYF; CDR3nt: TGTGCCTGTACTAGCCGCGCCGCCTACGAGCAGTACTTC
j_gene: TRBJ1-2; abundance: -; v_gene: TRBV27; d_gene: TRBD1; CDR3aa: CASSLGQTREGYTF; CDR3nt: TGTGCCAGCAGTCTGGGACAGACCAGGGAGGGCTACACCTTC
j_gene: TRBJ2-3; abundance: -; v_gene: TRBV9; d_gene: -; CDR3aa: CASSVEGETDTQYF; CDR3nt: TGTGCCAGCAGCGTAGAAGGGGAGACAGATACGCAGTATTTT
j_gene: TRBJ2-3; abundance: -; v_gene: TRBV28; d_gene: -; CDR3aa: CASSSEGSGADTQYF; CDR3nt: TGTGCCAGCAGTTCCGAGGGGAGTGGGGCAGATACGCAGTATTTT
j_gene: TRBJ2-5; abundance: -; v_gene: TRBV7-6; d_gene: -; CDR3aa: CASSPGLRGGETQYF; CDR3nt: TGTGCCAGCAGCCCCGGCTTAAGGGGGGGGGAGACCCAGTACTTC
j_gene: TRBJ2-5; abundance: -; v_gene: TRBV21-1; d_gene: -; CDR3aa: CASSKSRGEETQYF; CDR3nt: TGTGCCAGCAGCAAATCCCGGGGAGAAGAGACCCAGTACTTC
j_gene: TRBJ2-2; abundance: few; v_gene: TRBV2; d_gene: TRBD2; CDR3aa: CASSHGGGWTGELFF; CDR3nt: TGTGCCAGCAGTCATGGGGGGGGTTGGACCGGGGAGCTGTTTTTT
j_gene: TRBJ2-2; abundance: -; v_gene: TRBV7-3; d_gene: TRBD2; CDR3aa: CASSEAGSGELFF; CDR3nt: TGTGCCAGCAGCGAAGCGGGATCCGGGGAGCTGTTTTTT
j_gene: TRBJ1-2; abundance: once; v_gene: TRBV6-1; d_gene: -; CDR3aa: CASSEMPEGYTF; CDR3nt: TGTGCCAGCAGTGAAATGCCTGAAGGCTACACCTTC
j_gene: TRBJ2-2; abundance: -; v_gene: TRBV6-1; d_gene: -; CDR3aa: CASSEALSRAGELFF; CDR3nt: TGTGCCAGCAGTGAAGCGCTTTCAAGGGCCGGGGAGCTGTTTTTT
j_gene: TRBJ2-1; abundance: -; v_gene: TRBV7-9; d_gene: TRBD2; CDR3aa: CASSLGGLRDYNEQFF; CDR3nt: TGTGCCAGCAGCTTAGGGGGACTAAGGGACTACAATGAGCAGTTCTTC
j_gene: TRBJ2-7; abundance: -; v_gene: TRBV6-5; d_gene: -; CDR3aa: CASSEDGVIGQYF; CDR3nt: TGTGCCAGCAGTGAAGACGGAGTAATCGGGCAGTACTTC
j_gene: TRBJ2-7; abundance: once; v_gene: TRBV27; d_gene: TRBD2; CDR3aa: CASSLPGGREQYF; CDR3nt: TGTGCCAGCAGCTTACCGGGAGGGCGCGAGCAGTACTTC
j_gene: TRBJ2-5; abundance: -; v_gene: TRBV2; d_gene: TRBD2; CDR3aa: CASSVSLAGYQETQYF; CDR3nt: TGTGCCAGCAGTGTGTCCCTAGCGGGGTACCAAGAGACCCAGTACTTC
j_gene: TRBJ2-7; abundance: once; v_gene: TRBV29-1; d_gene: -; CDR3aa: CSAVLGDYEQYF; CDR3nt: TGCAGCGCCGTCCTAGGGGACTACGAGCAGTACTTC
j_gene: TRBJ1-2; abundance: -; v_gene: TRBV6-5; d_gene: -; CDR3aa: CASSRDLRRVYGYTF; CDR3nt: TGTGCCAGCAGCCGCGATTTACGGCGGGTCTATGGCTACACCTTC
j_gene: TRBJ1-3; abundance: -; v_gene: TRBV7-6; d_gene: -; CDR3aa: CASSLEGGNTIYF; CDR3nt: TGTGCCAGCAGCTTAGAGGGAGGAAACACCATATATTTT
j_gene: TRBJ2-1; abundance: -; v_gene: TRBV5-1; d_gene: -; CDR3aa: CASSGPPSYNEQFF; CDR3nt: TGCGCCAGCAGCGGGCCCCCCTCCTACAATGAGCAGTTCTTC
j_gene: TRBJ1-1; abundance: -; v_gene: TRBV6-1; d_gene: -; CDR3aa: CASSVGDRNTEAFF; CDR3nt: TGTGCCAGCAGTGTAGGGGACCGGAACACTGAAGCTTTCTTT
j_gene: TRBJ2-5; abundance: -; v_gene: TRBV6-5; d_gene: TRBD1; CDR3aa: CASTHFRGLETQYF; CDR3nt: TGTGCCAGCACCCACTTCAGGGGGCTGGAGACCCAGTACTTC
j_gene: TRBJ2-6; abundance: -; v_gene: TRBV12-5; d_gene: TRBD1; CDR3aa: CASGLVTSSRDRAGANVLTF; CDR3nt: TGCGCTAGTGGTTTGGTAACCTCGTCCCGGGACAGGGCCGGGGCCAACGTCCTGACTTTC
j_gene: TRBJ2-7; abundance: -; v_gene: TRBV27; d_gene: TRBD2; CDR3aa: CASSFTPSGGPGGEQYF; CDR3nt: TGTGCCAGCAGTTTTACCCCATCGGGAGGTCCCGGTGGCGAGCAGTACTTC
j_gene: TRBJ2-7; abundance: -; v_gene: TRBV5-1; d_gene: -; CDR3aa: CASSRLSVPYEQYF; CDR3nt: TGCGCCAGCAGCCGCTTGTCAGTCCCCTACGAGCAGTACTTC
j_gene: TRBJ1-5; abundance: -; v_gene: TRBV29-1; d_gene: -; CDR3aa: CSVKTAPNQPQHF; CDR3nt: TGCAGCGTGAAGACAGCCCCCAATCAGCCCCAGCATTTT
j_gene: TRBJ2-1; abundance: -; v_gene: TRBV5-1; d_gene: -; CDR3aa: CASSLGELPNEQFF; CDR3nt: TGCGCCAGCAGCTTGGGTGAGCTTCCCAATGAGCAGTTCTTC
j_gene: TRBJ2-7; abundance: -; v_gene: TRBV11-2; d_gene: TRBD2; CDR3aa: CASSLTSGSYEQYF; CDR3nt: TGTGCCAGCAGCTTGACTAGCGGGTCCTACGAGCAGTACTTC
j_gene: TRBJ2-7; abundance: -; v_gene: TRBV27; d_gene: TRBD1; CDR3aa: CASSFGQGRYEQYF; CDR3nt: TGTGCCAGCAGTTTCGGACAGGGCCGCTACGAGCAGTACTTC
j_gene: TRBJ2-4; abundance: -; v_gene: TRBV28; d_gene: -; CDR3aa: CASTKGDTQAKNIQYF; CDR3nt: TGTGCCAGCACCAAAGGGGACACCCAAGCCAAAAACATTCAGTACTTC
j_gene: TRBJ1-1; abundance: -; v_gene: TRBV5-4; d_gene: -; CDR3aa: CASGGDTEAFF; CDR3nt: TGTGCCAGCGGGGGGGACACTGAAGCTTTCTTT
j_gene: TRBJ2-1; abundance: -; v_gene: TRBV9; d_gene: TRBD1; CDR3aa: CASGYGQGNEQFF; CDR3nt: TGTGCCAGCGGCTATGGACAGGGGAATGAGCAGTTCTTC
j_gene: TRBJ2-5; abundance: -; v_gene: TRBV18; d_gene: -; CDR3aa: CASSPGQNQETQYF; CDR3nt: TGTGCCAGCTCACCTGGACAGAACCAAGAGACCCAGTACTTC
j_gene: TRBJ1-6; abundance: -; v_gene: TRBV2; d_gene: -; CDR3aa: CASSGTWDDYSPLHF; CDR3nt: TGTGCCAGCAGCGGCACCTGGGACGATTATTCACCCCTCCACTTT
j_gene: TRBJ2-2; abundance: -; v_gene: TRBV7-2; d_gene: -; CDR3aa: CASSFYRVYRAGELFF; CDR3nt: TGTGCCAGCAGCTTCTACAGGGTTTATAGGGCCGGGGAGCTGTTTTTT
j_gene: TRBJ2-1; abundance: -; v_gene: TRBV6-5; d_gene: -; CDR3aa: CASSYHNRDSLEQFF; CDR3nt: TGTGCCAGCAGTTACCATAACCGGGACTCGCTGGAGCAGTTCTTC
j_gene: TRBJ2-7; abundance: -; v_gene: TRBV5-1; d_gene: TRBD1; CDR3aa: CASSWQGAHEQYF; CDR3nt: TGCGCCAGCAGCTGGCAGGGGGCACACGAGCAGTACTTC
j_gene: TRBJ2-7; abundance: -; v_gene: TRBV13; d_gene: TRBD2; CDR3aa: CASSGRTSGLYEQYF; CDR3nt: TGTGCCAGCAGCGGAAGGACTAGCGGGTTGTACGAGCAGTACTTC
j_gene: TRBJ2-7; abundance: -; v_gene: TRBV7-9; d_gene: TRBD1; CDR3aa: CASSPDRDEQYF; CDR3nt: TGTGCCAGCAGCCCGGACAGGGACGAGCAGTACTTC
j_gene: TRBJ1-1; abundance: -; v_gene: TRBV12-1; d_gene: -; CDR3aa: CASSLGTEAFF; CDR3nt: TGTGCCAGCAGCTTAGGGACAGAAGCTTTCTTT
j_gene: TRBJ2-1; abundance: -; v_gene: TRBV7-3; d_gene: TRBD1; CDR3aa: CASSVTGANYNEQFF; CDR3nt: TGTGCCAGCAGCGTGACAGGGGCGAACTACAATGAGCAGTTCTTC
j_gene: TRBJ2-7; abundance: -; v_gene: TRBV5-5; d_gene: -; CDR3aa: CASSFPGSYEQYF; CDR3nt: TGTGCCAGCAGCTTCCCAGGGTCCTACGAGCAGTACTTC
j_gene: TRBJ2-5; abundance: -; v_gene: TRBV6-1; d_gene: TRBD2; CDR3aa: CASREGLKETQYF; CDR3nt: TGTGCCAGCAGGGAGGGACTAAAAGAGACCCAGTACTTC
j_gene: TRBJ2-7; abundance: -; v_gene: TRBV11-2; d_gene: TRBD2; CDR3aa: CASRVSLGEGSETYEQYF; CDR3nt: TGTGCCAGCAGAGTTAGCTTGGGGGAGGGGTCGGAAACCTACGAGCAGTACTTC
j_gene: TRBJ2-7; abundance: -; v_gene: TRBV29-1; d_gene: -; CDR3aa: CSVERQGPYEQYF; CDR3nt: TGCAGCGTTGAAAGGCAGGGACCCTACGAGCAGTACTTC
j_gene: TRBJ2-2; abundance: -; v_gene: TRBV7-2; d_gene: TRBD2; CDR3aa: CASSHIAGVGTGELFF; CDR3nt: TGTGCCAGCAGCCATATAGCGGGGGTAGGAACCGGGGAGCTGTTTTTT
j_gene: TRBJ2-3; abundance: -; v_gene: TRBV12-5; d_gene: TRBD1; CDR3aa: CASAGRTGGVDTQYF; CDR3nt: TGTGCTAGTGCCGGGAGGACAGGGGGCGTAGATACGCAGTATTTT
j_gene: TRBJ1-5; abundance: -; v_gene: TRBV28; d_gene: -; CDR3aa: CASSKAHGGQPQHF; CDR3nt: TGTGCCAGCAGCAAGGCGCACGGGGGTCAGCCCCAGCATTTT
j_gene: TRBJ2-2; abundance: -; v_gene: TRBV19; d_gene: TRBD1; CDR3aa: CASIPFGTGDTGELFF; CDR3nt: TGTGCCAGTATCCCGTTCGGGACAGGGGACACCGGGGAGCTGTTTTTT
j_gene: TRBJ2-1; abundance: -; v_gene: TRBV9; d_gene: TRBD2; CDR3aa: CASSPRVAGYNEQFF; CDR3nt: TGTGCCAGCAGCCCTAGGGTAGCGGGGTACAATGAGCAGTTCTTC
j_gene: TRBJ2-1; abundance: -; v_gene: TRBV6-1; d_gene: -; CDR3aa: CASSELYWPMLQFF; CDR3nt: TGTGCCAGCAGTGAATTATACTGGCCCATGCTGCAGTTCTTC